Listed here are 2 T cell receptor beta chains from one sample, sequenced in a study of shared clonotypes between healthy human individuals. Profiling relied on immunoSEQ multiplex PCR, and the TCRdb table lists in-frame clones only, not all of them. The sample has about 450,000 clones, around 75% seen once. Sequencing was done on a sample of PBMCs. These receptors were obtained from a woman aged 40 to 49 in good health. Some clones in this sample may be carry-over from other donors' samples.

In its sample, this clone ranks as medium-sized. The chain is built from TRBV19 and TRBJ1-2; D is uncertain. The V end was cut by 5 bases, the J end by 2 bases, with 15 bases between. The CDR3 totals 15 residues. CDR1 and CDR2 (germline): LNHDA, SQIVND (reference sequence). This CDR3 is CASSPRDTLNYGYTF. The CDR3 DNA reads as TGTGCCAGTAGTCCCCGTGACACCCTGAACTATGGCTACACCTTC.

The J gene is TRBJ2-1, the V gene TRBV4-1; tentative D call: TRBD1 (5 bases). The CDR3 extends over 15 amino acids. Germline values: CDR1 MGHRA, CDR2 YSYEKL. V was cut by 0 bases and J by 7 bases, with 13 bases left in between. The CDR3: CASSQESARVNEQFF. For the CDR3, the DNA is TGCGCCAGCAGCCAAGAGTCTGCCAGGGTGAATGAGCAGTTCTTC.